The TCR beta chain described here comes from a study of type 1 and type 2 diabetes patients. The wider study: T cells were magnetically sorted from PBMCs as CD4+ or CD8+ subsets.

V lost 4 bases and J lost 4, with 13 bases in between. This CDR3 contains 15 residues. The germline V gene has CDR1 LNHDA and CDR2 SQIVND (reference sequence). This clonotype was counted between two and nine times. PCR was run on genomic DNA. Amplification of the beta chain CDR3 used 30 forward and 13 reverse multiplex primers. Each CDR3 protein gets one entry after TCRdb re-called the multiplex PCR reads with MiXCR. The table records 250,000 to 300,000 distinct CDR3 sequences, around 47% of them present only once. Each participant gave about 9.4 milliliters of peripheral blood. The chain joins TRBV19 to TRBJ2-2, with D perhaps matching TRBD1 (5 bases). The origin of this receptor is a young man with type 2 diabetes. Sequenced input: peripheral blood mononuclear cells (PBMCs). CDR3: CASSSSVGPTGELFF. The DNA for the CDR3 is TGTGCCAGTAGTAGTTCGGTGGGGCCCACCGGGGAGCTGTTTTTT.